The entry below describes one T cell receptor (beta chain). Germline CDR1 reads MNHEY; CDR2 reads SMNVEV (reference sequence). This CDR3 contains 16 residues. V shed 4 bases, J shed 6 bases, and the junction held 9 bases outside the gene matches. Repertoires were generated with immunoSEQ multiplex PCR, while TCRdb's copy carries only in-frame clones and drops some. The table includes 130,000 to 150,000 clones, roughly 88% detected once. These data come from a study of blood T cell repertoires in COVID-19. This TCR derives from a woman aged 60-75 years with COVID-19, enrolled during active disease. V and J are TRBV27 and TRBJ2-3; 11 bases are shared with TRBD2. Specimen: peripheral blood. The CDR3, as DNA: TGTGCCAGCAGTTCGGGACTAGCGGAACTGACCGATACGCAGTATTTT. Residues: CASSSGLAELTDTQYF.